Below are 9 T cell receptor beta chains sequenced from a single sample in a study of a mutant IDH1 vaccine in newly diagnosed glioma. No antigen is known for these receptors. Only in-frame clones appear in the TCRdb table, and some are missing; sequencing was by immunoSEQ multiplex PCR. The repertoire has tens of thousands of clones, approximately 85% of them found once; the top ten carry 2% to 2.5%. Time point denoted: week 23, last vaccination. Each dose of the vaccine consisted of 300 ug of mutant IDH1 20-mer peptide, with topical imiquimod. The sequencing used PBMCs, collected from a glioma patient whose treatment included an IDH1 peptide vaccine. These receptors were obtained from a man aged 30-40 years with glioma. Some clones in this sample may be carry-over from other donors' samples.

The chain links TRBV4-1 to TRBJ2-1; a weak D match, TRBD2 (6 bases). The CDR3 spans 15 residues. In germline, CDR1 is MGHRA, CDR2 YSYEKL. The V end lost 5 bases, the J end lost 6 bases, and 17 bases lay between the germline ends. CDR3 DNA: TGCGCCAGCAGCGACCGGGACTTCGGCGGCAATGAGCAGTTCTTC. Amino acid sequence: CASSDRDFGGNEQFF.

This clone was seen more than once but under ten times. The V call is TRBV7-2, the J call TRBJ1-5; no firm D call. This CDR3 contains 13 residues. V was trimmed by 5 bases and J by 2 bases, leaving 7 bases between them. Germline loops: CDR1 SGHTA, CDR2 FQGNSA. CDR3 protein: CASSRRGNQPQHF. CDR3 DNA sequence: TGTGCCAGCAGCCGGAGAGGCAATCAGCCCCAGCATTTT.

The genes are TRBV7-3 and TRBJ2-1, with 7 bases fitting TRBD2. Per germline, CDR1 SGHTA and CDR2 FQGTGA. This CDR3 comprises 15 residues. After removal of 0 bases from V and 4 bases from J, the junction contained 3 bases not matched to a gene. This CDR3 is CASSLTGTTYNEQFF. The DNA of the CDR3 is TGTGCCAGCAGCTTAACCGGGACTACATACAATGAGCAGTTCTTC.

The chain links TRBV7-6 to TRBJ1-1, with D perhaps TRBD1 (6 bases). Germline-derived CDR1 and CDR2 are SGHVS and FNYEAQ. This CDR3 has 14 residues. Trimming pared 5 bases from V and 7 bases from J, leaving 17 bases between. DNA of the CDR3: TGTGCCAGCAGCCGGGGGTCGGGGGCAGGTGAAGCTTTCTTT. This translates into CASSRGSGAGEAFF.

The chain couples TRBV10-1 to TRBJ1-1; D is unresolved. The CDR3 spans 14 residues. V lost 8 bases and J 0 bases, leaving 13 bases between the germline ends. The germline gives CDR1 WNHNN, CDR2 SYGVQD (reference sequence). CDR3 residues: CASRATGLNTEAFF. Written as DNA, the CDR3 is TGCGCCAGCCGTGCCACCGGGTTGAACACTGAAGCTTTCTTT.

V usage is TRBV2 and J usage is TRBJ2-5; the match to TRBD2 covers 7 bases. Trimming at V came to 0 bases and at J to 4 bases, leaving 8 bases not matched to a gene. Per germline, CDR1 SNHLY and CDR2 FYNNEI. The CDR3 is 16 residues long. CDR3 amino acids: CASSEARTGRGETQYF. The CDR3 coding sequence is TGTGCCAGCAGTGAAGCTCGTACGGGGAGGGGAGAGACCCAGTACTTC.

The chain uses TRBV30 and TRBJ2-5; possible D gene TRBD2, 5 bases. Trimming cost V 4 bases and J 7 bases, with 13 bases left between them. Germline V gene data show CDR1 as GTSNPN and CDR2 as SVGIG (reference sequence). The CDR3 loop spans 12 amino acids. The CDR3 DNA reads as TGTGCCTGGAATGAGGGCTGGTCGACCCAGTACTTC. Protein: CAWNEGWSTQYF.

The rearrangement joins TRBV28 to TRBJ1-2; possible D gene TRBD1, 5 bases. V lost 10 bases and J lost 0, with 15 bases in between. The CDR3 has 14 residues. Germline loops: CDR1 MDHEN, CDR2 SYDVKM. CDR3 in amino acids: CATRPGLTNYGYTF. CDR3 nucleotide sequence: TGTGCCACCCGACCAGGGTTGACTAACTATGGCTACACCTTC.

The V gene is TRBV18, the J gene TRBJ1-6; the D is unclear. This CDR3 has 15 residues. V lost 0 bases, J lost 10 bases, and 13 bases lay in between. Germline V gene lookup returns CDR1 KGHSH and CDR2 LQKENI. The CDR3 sequence: CASSPPSGPGSPLHF. The CDR3 DNA reads TGTGCCAGCTCACCACCCTCTGGGCCCGGCTCACCCCTCCACTTT.